This TCR beta chain was captured by sequencing in a study of cytomegalovirus exposure and HLA in healthy donors. Amplification used 60 Vbeta primers and 13 Jbeta primers. This table comes from immunoSEQ multiplex PCR, and its TCRdb copy is limited to in-frame clones, with some not included. Of 100,000 to 150,000 clones listed, approximately 15% are singletons. This clone has just a few counts. CDR1 is MGHDK and CDR2 is SYGVNS in the germline V gene. V lost 6 bases and J lost 5, with 11 bases in between. The CDR3 is made up of 13 amino acids. The chain recombines TRBV25-1 with TRBJ2-1; weak D call: TRBD2 (6 bases). The receptor was isolated from a woman under 30 in good health and CMV-seronegative. The specimen sequenced was PBMCs. CDR3 protein: CASRAGGDNEQFF. The CDR3 nucleotides read TGTGCCAGCAGGGCCGGGGGTGACAATGAGCAGTTCTTC.